The TCR beta chain described here comes from a study of OX40 agonist ivuxolimab in advanced cancers. Germline V gene sequence: CDR1 LGHNT, CDR2 FRNRAP. V lost 5 bases and J lost 4; bases outside the gene matches: 7. This CDR3 has 14 amino acids. Some clones are missing from TCRdb's copy, which holds only in-frame ones; the method was immunoSEQ multiplex PCR. Counted here are some 120,000 clones, 80% to 95% occurring once; the ten biggest clones make up 0.65% to 0.9%. The receptor's source is an adult with an advanced solid tumor such as melanoma, head and neck, liver or kidney cancer. This chain uses TRBV12-5 with TRBJ2-5; 7 nucleotides match TRBD1. Source: CD4+ or CD8+ T cells sorted from blood, taken in a trial of the OX40 agonist ivuxolimab. Here the CDR3 DNA reads TGTGCTAGTGGTGACAGGGAAAGAGGAGAGACCCAGTACTTC. It specifies CASGDRERGETQYF.